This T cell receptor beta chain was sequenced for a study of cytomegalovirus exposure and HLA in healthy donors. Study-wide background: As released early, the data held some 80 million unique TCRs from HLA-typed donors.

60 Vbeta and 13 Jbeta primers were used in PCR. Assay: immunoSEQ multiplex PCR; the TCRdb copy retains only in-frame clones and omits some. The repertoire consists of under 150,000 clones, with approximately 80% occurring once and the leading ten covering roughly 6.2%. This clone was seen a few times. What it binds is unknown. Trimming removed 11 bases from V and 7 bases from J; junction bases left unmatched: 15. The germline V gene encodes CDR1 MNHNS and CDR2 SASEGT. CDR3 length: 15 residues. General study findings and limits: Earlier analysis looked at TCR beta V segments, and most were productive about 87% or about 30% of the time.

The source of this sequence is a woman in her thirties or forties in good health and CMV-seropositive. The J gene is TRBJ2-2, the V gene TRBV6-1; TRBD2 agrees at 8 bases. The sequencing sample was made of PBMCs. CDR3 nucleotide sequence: TGTGCCGCTTTTCGGGGGGGAGGAGGTGGCGGGGAGCTGTTTTTT. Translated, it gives CAAFRGGGGGGELFF.